Here is one T cell receptor (beta chain) with its context. As handled by the study authors: Amplification of reference gene primers provided the estimated nucleated cell counts. Sequenced by immunoSEQ multiplex PCR; TCRdb stores in-frame clones only, minus some. The DNA was the basis for D and trimming; V, J and clone size are from that table. The sample includes tens of thousands of clones, roughly 84% of them seen just once. The sample is drawn from a study of blood T cell repertoires in COVID-19. At the level of the study: Specimens from acute and convalescent COVID-19 originated in the United States, Italy and Spain. The analysed material was cDNA or gDNA that came from T cells, B-cell-depleted T cells, or PBMCs.

This CDR3 is 12 amino acids long. CDR1 LGHDT and CDR2 YNNKEL come from the germline V gene (reference sequence). The V gene lost 3 bases and the J gene lost 7 bases, with 7 bases spanning the gap. Sequences were obtained from peripheral blood. J is TRBJ2-1 and V is TRBV3-1 (or the pseudogene TRBV3-2); D might be TRBD1 (5 bases). The source is a man between 65 and 85 years old with active COVID-19. The CDR3 nucleotides are TGTGCCAGCAGCCACGACAGTAATGAGCAGTTCTTC. Protein product: CASSHDSNEQFF.